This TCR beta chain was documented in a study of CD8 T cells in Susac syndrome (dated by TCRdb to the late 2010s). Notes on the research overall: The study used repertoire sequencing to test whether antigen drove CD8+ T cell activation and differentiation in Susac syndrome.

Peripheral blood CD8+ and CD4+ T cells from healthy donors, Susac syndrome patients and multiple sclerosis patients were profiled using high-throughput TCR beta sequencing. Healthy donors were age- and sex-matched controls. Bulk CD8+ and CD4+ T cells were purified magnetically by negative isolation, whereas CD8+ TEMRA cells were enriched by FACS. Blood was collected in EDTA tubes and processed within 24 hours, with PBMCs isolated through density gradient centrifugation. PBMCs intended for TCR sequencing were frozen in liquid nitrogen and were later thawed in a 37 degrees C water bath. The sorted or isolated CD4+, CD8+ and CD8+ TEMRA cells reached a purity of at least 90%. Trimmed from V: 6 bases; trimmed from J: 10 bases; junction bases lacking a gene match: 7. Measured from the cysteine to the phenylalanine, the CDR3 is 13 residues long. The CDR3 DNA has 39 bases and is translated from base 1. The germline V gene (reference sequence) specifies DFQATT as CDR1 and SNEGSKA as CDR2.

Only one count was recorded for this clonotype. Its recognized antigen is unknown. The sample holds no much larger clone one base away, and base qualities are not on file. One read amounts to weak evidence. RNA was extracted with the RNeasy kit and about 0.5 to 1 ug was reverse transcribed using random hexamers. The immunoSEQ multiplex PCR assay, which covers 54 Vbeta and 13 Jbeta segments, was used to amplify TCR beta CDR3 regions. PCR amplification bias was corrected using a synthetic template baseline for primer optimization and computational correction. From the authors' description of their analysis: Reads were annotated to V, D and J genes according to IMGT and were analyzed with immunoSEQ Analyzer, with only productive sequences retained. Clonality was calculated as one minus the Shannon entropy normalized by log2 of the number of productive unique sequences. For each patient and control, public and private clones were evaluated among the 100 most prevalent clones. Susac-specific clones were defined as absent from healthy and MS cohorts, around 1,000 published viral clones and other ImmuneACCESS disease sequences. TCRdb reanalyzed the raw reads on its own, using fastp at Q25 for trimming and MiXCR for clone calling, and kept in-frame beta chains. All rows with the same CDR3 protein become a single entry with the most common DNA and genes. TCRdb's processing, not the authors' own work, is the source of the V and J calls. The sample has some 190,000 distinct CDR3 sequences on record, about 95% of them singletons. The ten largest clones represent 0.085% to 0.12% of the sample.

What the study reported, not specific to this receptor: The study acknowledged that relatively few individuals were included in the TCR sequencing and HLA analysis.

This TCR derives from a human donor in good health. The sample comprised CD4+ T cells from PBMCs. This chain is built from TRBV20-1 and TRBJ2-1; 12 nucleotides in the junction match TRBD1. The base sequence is TGCAGTGCCCTGGGACAGGGGGCGCAGGAGCAGTTCTTC. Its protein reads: CSALGQGAQEQFF.